This TCR beta chain is drawn from a study of blood T cell repertoires in COVID-19. Overall study: PBMCs, B-cell-depleted T cells, or T cells provided the cDNA or gDNA that made up the material.

Per the original methods: Amplification with reference gene primers provided the estimates of nucleated cell counts. This table comes from immunoSEQ multiplex PCR, and its TCRdb copy is limited to in-frame clones, with some not included. V, J and clone size reflect that table, while D and trimming were determined from the DNA. The profile shows tens of thousands of clones, about four fifths of them singletons. Germline assignment: CDR1 SGHTA and CDR2 FQGNSA. Trimming took 4 bases from V and 8 from J; bases not matched to a gene: 10. CDR3 size: 14 residues. The chain combines TRBV7-2 with TRBJ2-7, with TRBD1 matching 8 bases. This clonotype originated in a man between 50 and 59 years old with active or convalescent COVID-19. The sequencing sample was made of peripheral blood. This chain's CDR3 is CASSSIRTGYQQYF. The CDR3 DNA sequence: TGTGCCAGCAGCTCCATCCGGACAGGGTACCAGCAGTACTTC.